Described below is a single TCR beta chain sequence and its context. Assay: immunoSEQ multiplex PCR; the TCRdb copy retains only in-frame clones and omits some. The table includes 390,000 or so clones, roughly 90% detected once. The length of the CDR3 is 15 residues. With V trimmed by 1 base and J by 5 bases, 5 bases remained unmatched. CDR1 and CDR2 (germline): SGDLS, YYNGEE. This sample stems from a study of blood T cell repertoires in COVID-19. V and J are TRBV9 and TRBJ1-4; 7 nucleotides line up with TRBD1. The receptor comes from a man in his late teens or twenties with active or convalescent COVID-19. The specimen was peripheral blood. Here the CDR3 reads CASSVSGQRNEKLFF. CDR3 nucleotides: TGTGCCAGCAGCGTATCGGGACAGCGGAATGAAAAACTGTTTTTT.